Below, 25 T cell receptor beta chains from the same sample are listed, as sequenced in a study of T-cell reconstitution after alpha-beta-depleted transplantation in children. Unique molecular identifiers were used in preparing the TCRbeta library. Each CDR3 protein gets one entry after TCRdb re-called the PCR reads with MiXCR. Of about 640,000 distinct CDR3 sequences listed, 10% to 15% are singletons. The specimen was PBMCs, mostly from graft donor cells, collected 360 days after TCRalphabeta/CD19-depleted stem cell transplant. These receptors were collected from a male patient aged 10 to 17 who had a stem cell transplant for acute myeloid leukemia, so the T cells may come from the graft donor.

The chain has TRBV6-5 and TRBJ1-4; 7 bases map to TRBD1. Germline CDR1 is MNHEY and CDR2 is SVGAGI. J lost 4 bases, V lost 0 bases, and 14 bases had no gene match. The CDR3 totals 19 residues. The CDR3 region has the DNA TGTGCCAGCAGTTACTCTGGGTACGGAGGGGGCGAGGTTAATGAAAAACTGTTTTTT. This encodes CASSYSGYGGGEVNEKLFF.

This clonotype has ten or more counts. The genes are TRBV2 and TRBJ2-7; D remains ambiguous. The germline V gene encodes CDR1 SNHLY and CDR2 FYNNEI. This CDR3 region has 15 residues. Between the trimmed V and J ends, which lost 5 bases and 0 bases, there was a span of 14 bases. CDR3 amino acids: CASSPDPVGSYEQYF. In DNA form, the CDR3 reads TGTGCCAGCAGTCCAGACCCCGTCGGCTCCTACGAGCAGTACTTC.

The chain joins TRBV7-2 to TRBJ2-2; a weak D match, TRBD1 (6 bases). This CDR3 has 14 residues. Germline CDR1 SGHTA, CDR2 FQGNSA. Deletions cut 8 bases from V and 1 base from J, with 11 bases between. CDR3 bases: TGTGCCAGCTGCACGGACAGGAACACCGGGGAGCTGTTTTTT. The encoded protein is CASCTDRNTGELFF.

The genes are TRBV19 and TRBJ2-1; TRBD1 matches 7 bases. There are 18 residues in the CDR3. Per the germline V gene, CDR1 is LNHDA and CDR2 is SQIVND (reference sequence). V trimming: 8 bases; J trimming: 3 bases; junction bases outside the gene matches: 19. CDR3 region: CASSRQGIVKGGYNEQFF. The CDR3 region has the DNA TGTGCCAGTTCGAGACAGGGTATCGTCAAGGGCGGCTACAATGAGCAGTTCTTC.

The V and J genes are TRBV5-4 and TRBJ2-7, with D possibly matching TRBD2 (6 bases). Germline values: CDR1 SGHNT, CDR2 YYREEE (reference sequence). Trimming cost V 0 bases and J 5 bases, with 18 bases left between them. CDR3 size: 16 residues. CDR3 sequence reads: CASSLAGGGPGDEQYF. The CDR3 DNA is TGTGCCAGCAGCTTGGCCGGGGGTGGCCCTGGGGACGAGCAGTACTTC.

This clonotype was found a few times. This sequence joins TRBV14 and TRBJ1-1; D uncertain. V lost 1 base, J lost 2 bases, and 11 bases lay in between. CDR1 is SGHDN, CDR2 FVKESK, per germline. The CDR3 covers 15 residues. The CDR3 region is CASSQGSGSNTEAFF. The CDR3 nucleotides are TGTGCCAGCAGCCAAGGTTCTGGTTCAAACACTGAAGCTTTCTTT.

This clonotype was observed at least ten times. V is TRBV27 and J is TRBJ1-5, with 10 bases matching TRBD1. J lost 6 bases, V lost 5 bases, and 7 bases had no gene match. Germline CDR1 and CDR2: MNHEY and SMNVEV (reference sequence). The CDR3 is made up of 15 amino acids. CDR3 amino acids: CASSPLGQGGQPQHF. The CDR3 region has the DNA TGTGCCAGCAGTCCCCTAGGACAGGGGGGTCAGCCCCAGCATTTT.

This clonotype has a handful of counts. The chain carries TRBV11-2 and TRBJ2-7, with D uncertain. The CDR3 runs to 15 residues. CDR1 SGHAT and CDR2 FQNNGV come from the germline V gene. V lost 0 bases and J lost 3, with 12 bases in between. The CDR3 spells CASSLDSKLLYEQYF. The DNA for the CDR3 is TGTGCCAGCAGCTTAGATTCAAAACTCCTCTACGAGCAGTACTTC.

This clonotype was observed a handful of times. The CDR3 loop reads CASSERVAGVIPYNEQFF. CDR3 sequence (DNA): TGCGCCAGCAGTGAGCGGGTAGCGGGAGTCATCCCCTACAATGAGCAGTTCTTC. The rearrangement links TRBV10-2 to TRBJ2-1, with 9 bases matching TRBD2. The germline gives CDR1 WSHSY, CDR2 SAAADI. The length of the CDR3 is 18 residues. V gave up 2 bases and J gave up 2 bases; unmatched junction bases: 10.

The J gene is TRBJ2-1, the V gene TRBV12-3 or TRBV12-4; 7 bases agree with TRBD2. V was pared by 10 bases and J by 7 bases, with 7 bases of the junction left unmatched. This CDR3 has 12 residues. The CDR3 region is CATDMGGNEQFF. The DNA for the CDR3 is TGTGCCACCGATATGGGGGGGAATGAGCAGTTCTTC.

This sequence joins TRBV20-1 and TRBJ2-7; 10 positions match TRBD2. This CDR3 contains 16 residues. Germline trimming cut 0 bases from V and 5 bases from J; bases unmatched to any gene: 10. Per the germline V gene, CDR1 is DFQATT and CDR2 is SNEGSKA (reference sequence). The CDR3 here is CSARDLASGSWHEQYF. DNA of the CDR3: TGCAGTGCTAGAGATCTCGCTAGCGGGAGTTGGCACGAGCAGTACTTC.

This clonotype was detected only a few times. The rearrangement links TRBV18 to TRBJ2-7; the D is unclear. The CDR3 runs 14 residues. V lost 0 bases and J 6 bases, leaving 12 bases between the germline ends. Germline CDR1 is KGHSH and CDR2 is LQKENI. The CDR3 sequence: CASSPPRLGGEQYF. As DNA, the CDR3 is TGTGCCAGCTCACCACCGAGGTTAGGTGGCGAGCAGTACTTC.

Of note for this clonotype: The junction departs from germline at one end; a sequencing error may be responsible. V is TRBV5-1 and J is TRBJ2-7; D is ambiguous. Looked up from germline, CDR1 is SGHRS and CDR2 is YFSETQ. The CDR3 length is 12 residues. CDR3 sequence: CASAVVGYEHYF. CDR3 coding DNA: TGCGCCAGTGCGGTCGTGGGCTACGAGCACTACTTC. Variable domain in full (rest from reference TRBV5-1 and TRBJ2-7): KAGVTQTPRYLIKTRGQQVTLSCSPISGHRSVSWYQQTPGQGLQFLFEYFSETQRNKGNFPGRFSGRQFSNSRSEMNVSTLELGDSALYLCASAVVGYEHYFGPGTRLTVT.

This clonotype was seen many times. This chain joins TRBV5-1 and TRBJ2-1; D is tentatively TRBD1 or TRBD2 (6 bases each). The CDR3 runs to 13 residues. Trimming took off 1 base at V and 13 bases at J, with 15 bases between the two ends. Per the germline V gene, CDR1 is SGHRS and CDR2 is YFSETQ. CDR3 sequence reads: CASSLPTGGSQFF. The CDR3 DNA reads TGCGCCAGCAGCTTGCCCACCGGGGGCAGCCAGTTCTTC.

This clonotype was detected a few times. This rearrangement joins TRBV12-3 or TRBV12-4 to TRBJ2-7, with D tentatively TRBD1 (5 bases). V lost 6 bases and J 0 bases, leaving 12 bases between the germline ends. The CDR3 is made up of 14 amino acids. The CDR3, as DNA: TGTGCCAGCAGCCACCGACAGCTCTCCTACGAGCAGTACTTC. This encodes CASSHRQLSYEQYF.

Many counts were recorded for this clonotype. V usage is TRBV3-1 and J usage is TRBJ2-7; D is perhaps TRBD2 (6 bases). The CDR3 is 15 amino acids. Trimming took off 1 base at V and 2 bases at J, with 12 bases between the two ends. Germline-derived CDR1 and CDR2 are LGHDT and YNNKEL (reference sequence). The CDR3 sequence: CASSQVGRGTYEQYF. The CDR3 DNA is TGTGCCAGCAGCCAAGTGGGGCGGGGTACCTACGAGCAGTACTTC.

V gene TRBV4-1 combines with J gene TRBJ2-3; the match to TRBD1 covers 7 bases. After removal of 1 base from V and 2 bases from J, the junction contained 6 bases not matched to a gene. The germline V gene encodes CDR1 MGHRA and CDR2 YSYEKL. This CDR3 is built from 16 residues. The CDR3 spells CASSQGDSRFTDTQYF. The CDR3 region has the DNA TGCGCCAGCAGCCAAGGGGACAGCAGGTTCACAGATACGCAGTATTTT.

This clonotype was picked up many times. The rearrangement links TRBV12-3 or TRBV12-4 to TRBJ1-6; 11 bases line up with TRBD1. The CDR3 is 16 amino acids. Trimming took 6 bases from V and 10 from J; bases not matched to a gene: 11. The CDR3 DNA is TGTGCCAGCAGCACCACCTCGGGACAGGGGGACTCACCCCTCCACTTT. It encodes CASSTTSGQGDSPLHF.

The chain uses TRBV4-2 and TRBJ2-2; 9 nucleotides match TRBD2. CDR1 and CDR2 (germline): LGHNA, YNFKEQ. J lost 6 bases, V lost 0 bases, and 8 bases had no gene match. CDR3 size: 17 residues. The CDR3 nucleotides are TGTGCCAGCAGCCAAGATAGGGCTAGCGGGAATGCCGGGGAGCTGTTTTTT. Protein: CASSQDRASGNAGELFF.

This clonotype was found many times. V gene TRBV28 combines with J gene TRBJ1-6; D possibly corresponds to TRBD1 (5 bases). V lost 9 bases and J lost 10, with 19 bases in between. The CDR3 runs to 14 residues. CDR1 is MDHEN, CDR2 SYDVKM, per germline. The CDR3 here is CARPHSGPPSPLHF. The CDR3 DNA reads as TGTGCCAGACCCCATTCAGGGCCCCCATCACCCCTCCACTTT.

CDR3 coding DNA: TGTGCCAGCATGCGACTAGCGGGTACCTACAATGAGCAGTTCTTC. Translating it yields CASMRLAGTYNEQFF. The chain links TRBV7-2 to TRBJ2-1; 10 bases are shared with TRBD2. The CDR3 covers 15 residues. Germline lookup yields CDR1 SGHTA and CDR2 FQGNSA. V lost 7 bases, J lost 2 bases, and 5 bases stayed unmatched. The entire variable domain, with the rest obtained from reference TRBV7-2 and TRBJ2-1, is as follows: GAGVSQSPSNKVTEKGKDVELRCDPISGHTALYWYRQSLGQGLEFLIYFQGNSAPDKSGLPSDRFSAERTGGSVSTLTIQRTQQEDSAVYLCASMRLAGTYNEQFFGPGTRLTVL.

The genes are TRBV7-2 and TRBJ2-7; 7 bases are a match to TRBD2. The V gene end was trimmed by 0 bases and the J gene end by 3 bases; junction bases not matched to a gene: 8. The CDR3 runs to 16 residues. CDR1 and CDR2 (germline): SGHTA, FQGNSA. CDR3 nucleotides: TGTGCCAGCAGCTTAGCGGGAGGGCCCCCTAGCTACGAGCAGTACTTC. This gives the protein CASSLAGGPPSYEQYF.

This clonotype came up a few times. The V and J genes are TRBV18 and TRBJ2-3; the match to TRBD1 covers 7 bases. This CDR3 contains 16 residues. The germline gives CDR1 KGHSH, CDR2 LQKENI. V shed 3 bases and J 2 bases; nucleotides not matched to a gene: 8. CDR3 loop: CASSPGQSIPTDTQYF. The CDR3 region has the DNA TGTGCCAGCTCACCGGGACAGAGCATACCCACAGATACGCAGTATTTT.

CDR3 sequence reads: CASSVASGDSYEQYF. CDR3 in DNA: TGTGCCAGCAGCGTAGCCTCCGGGGACTCCTACGAGCAGTACTTC. The rearrangement uses TRBV9 and TRBJ2-7; TRBD2 is a possible D gene (5 bases). This CDR3 has 15 residues. The V and J ends lost 0 bases and 0 bases respectively, with 10 bases between them. In germline, CDR1 is SGDLS, CDR2 YYNGEE. The full variable domain, its missing parts supplied by reference TRBV9 and TRBJ2-7, is DSGVTQTPKHLITATGQRVTLRCSPRSGDLSVYWYQQSLDQGLQFLIQYYNGEERAKGNILERFSAQQFPDLHSELNLSSLELGDSALYFCASSVASGDSYEQYFGPGTRLTVT.

This clonotype has a count of ten or more. The chain has TRBV5-1 and TRBJ1-1; weak D call: TRBD1 (6 bases). Germline values: CDR1 SGHRS, CDR2 YFSETQ. The V and J ends lost 1 base and 0 bases respectively, with 13 bases between them. The CDR3 extends over 16 amino acids. The CDR3 is CASSLNREIMNTEAFF. CDR3 DNA: TGCGCCAGCAGCTTGAACAGGGAGATCATGAACACTGAAGCTTTCTTT.